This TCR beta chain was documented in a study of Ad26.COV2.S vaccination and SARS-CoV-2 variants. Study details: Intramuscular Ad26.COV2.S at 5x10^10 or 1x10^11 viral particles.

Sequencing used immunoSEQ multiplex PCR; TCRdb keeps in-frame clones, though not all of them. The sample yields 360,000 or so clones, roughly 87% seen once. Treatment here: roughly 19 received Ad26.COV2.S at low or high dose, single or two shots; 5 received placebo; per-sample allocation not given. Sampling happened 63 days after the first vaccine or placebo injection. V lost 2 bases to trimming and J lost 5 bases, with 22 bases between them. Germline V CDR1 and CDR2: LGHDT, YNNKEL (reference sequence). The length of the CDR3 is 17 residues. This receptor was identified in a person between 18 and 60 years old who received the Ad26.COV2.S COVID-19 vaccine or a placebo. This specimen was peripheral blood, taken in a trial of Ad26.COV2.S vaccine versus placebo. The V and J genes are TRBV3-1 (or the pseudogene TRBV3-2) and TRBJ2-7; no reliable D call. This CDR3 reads CASSQSNLGPIINEQYF. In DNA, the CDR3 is TGTGCCAGCAGCCAAAGCAATCTCGGGCCTATAATCAACGAGCAGTACTTC.